A single sample is the source of the 16 T cell receptor beta chains below, sequenced in a study of CD8 T cell repertoires and HIV-1 epitope variants. This table comes from immunoSEQ multiplex PCR, and its TCRdb copy is limited to in-frame clones, with some not included. Of roughly 5,300 clones listed, around 71% are singletons. Their cognate antigens are unknown. The specimen was cultured CD8+ T cells derived from PBMCs. These receptors were collected from a male donor with HIV.

This clone was counted a single time. CDR3: CASSFQTSGGSEQYF. The CDR3 DNA reads as TGTGCCAGCAGTTTCCAGACTAGCGGGGGGTCCGAGCAGTACTTC. The chain has TRBV27 and TRBJ2-7; 13 bases agree with TRBD2. The germline CDR1 and CDR2 sequences are MNHEY and SMNVEV (reference sequence). This CDR3 spans 15 amino acids. V trimming: 3 bases; J trimming: 6 bases; junction bases outside the gene matches: 5.

This chain joins TRBV9 and TRBJ2-3, with D possibly TRBD2 on 6 matching bases. CDR1 and CDR2 (germline): SGDLS, YYNGEE. Between the trimmed V and J ends, which lost 2 bases and 4 bases, there was a span of 14 bases. This CDR3 comprises 15 residues. In DNA, the CDR3 is TGTGCCAGCAGCGTCGGGGGTCTTGGGGCAGATACGCAGTATTTT. Amino acids: CASSVGGLGADTQYF.

The chain joins TRBV28 to TRBJ1-2, with 7 positions matching TRBD1. Germline V gives CDR1 MDHEN, CDR2 SYDVKM. This CDR3 comprises 16 residues. The trim removed 6 bases at V and 2 bases at J, leaving 12 bases unmatched. CDR3 protein: CASSLSQGEGNYGYTF. The CDR3 bases are TGTGCCAGCAGCCTATCGCAGGGGGAGGGAAACTATGGCTACACCTTC.

The rearrangement joins TRBV7-3 to TRBJ2-2; D possibly corresponds to TRBD2 (5 bases). Trimming shortened V by 8 bases and J by 2 bases, and 6 bases separated the two germline ends. Germline lookup yields CDR1 SGHTA and CDR2 FQGTGA. The CDR3 sequence is 12 residues long. CDR3 amino acids: CASGSNTGELFF. In nucleotides, the CDR3 is TGTGCCAGCGGGAGTAACACCGGGGAGCTGTTTTTT.

This rearrangement joins TRBV19 to TRBJ1-6; D unresolved. Germline CDR1 and CDR2: LNHDA and SQIVND (reference sequence). V dropped 10 bases and J dropped 9 bases, with 16 bases sitting between them. The CDR3 covers 13 residues. This CDR3 reads CATLADGSSPLHF. CDR3 sequence (DNA): TGTGCCACCCTGGCAGACGGGAGTTCACCCCTCCACTTT.

The rearrangement links TRBV9 to TRBJ2-3, with 7 positions matching TRBD1. This CDR3 is 14 amino acids long. Per the germline V gene, CDR1 is SGDLS and CDR2 is YYNGEE. After removal of 6 bases from V and 0 bases from J, the junction contained 4 bases not matched to a gene. This CDR3 reads CASKGTASTDTQYF. In DNA, the CDR3 is TGTGCCAGCAAGGGGACAGCGAGCACAGATACGCAGTATTTT.

The chain carries TRBV7-9 and TRBJ2-1; D assignment may be TRBD1 or TRBD2 (5 bases each). The CDR3 length is 15 residues. V was clipped by 5 bases and J by 3 bases, with 14 bases between them. Per germline, CDR1 SEHNR and CDR2 FQNEAQ (reference sequence). The CDR3 protein is CASSPVGDRYNEQFF. Here the CDR3 DNA reads TGTGCCAGCAGCCCTGTGGGGGATCGCTACAATGAGCAGTTCTTC. The full variable domain, rest sourced from reference TRBV7-9 and TRBJ2-1, is DTGVSQNPRHKITKRGQNVTFRCDPISEHNRLYWYRQTLGQGPEFLTYFQNEAQLEKSRLLSDRFSAERPKGSFSTLEIQRTEQGDSAMYLCASSPVGDRYNEQFFGPGTRLTVL.

By share, this clone counts as medium-sized. The V call is TRBV6-5, the J call TRBJ1-5; D perhaps matches TRBD1 (6 bases). Germline lookup yields CDR1 MNHEY and CDR2 SVGAGI. There are 15 residues in the CDR3. The V gene lost 5 bases and the J gene lost 5 bases, with 16 bases spanning the gap. Here the CDR3 reads CASSGGQGIHQPQHF. In nucleotides, the CDR3 is TGTGCCAGCAGTGGGGGGCAGGGGATACATCAGCCCCAGCATTTT.

The chain joins TRBV7-6 to TRBJ2-1; D is ambiguous. This CDR3 spans 19 amino acids. Looked up from germline, CDR1 is SGHVS and CDR2 is FNYEAQ. V lost 2 bases, J lost 0 bases, and 20 bases lay in between. CDR3: CASSLILHHYISSYNEQFF. The CDR3 DNA follows: TGTGCCAGCAGCTTAATACTCCACCACTACATAAGCTCCTACAATGAGCAGTTCTTC.

The gene calls are TRBV29-1 and TRBJ2-7, with D possibly matching TRBD2 (5 bases). The germline gives CDR1 SQVTM, CDR2 ANQGSEA. V was pared by 1 base and J by 0 bases, with 13 bases between. The CDR3 has 15 residues. CDR3 region: CSVEVLDSYSYEQYF. The DNA of the CDR3 is TGCAGCGTTGAAGTGCTGGACTCGTACTCCTACGAGCAGTACTTC.

The rearrangement joins TRBV2 to TRBJ2-7; D gene uncertain. V shed 2 bases and J shed 6 bases, with 14 bases lying between them. The CDR3 length is 14 residues. CDR1 and CDR2 (germline): SNHLY, FYNNEI. In DNA form, the CDR3 reads TGTGCCAGCAGTGAAAGGGCAGGATCCCGCGAGCAGTACTTC. Protein: CASSERAGSREQYF.

V gene TRBV19 combines with J gene TRBJ1-3, with D unclear. There are 15 residues in the CDR3. CDR1 LNHDA and CDR2 SQIVND come from the germline V gene (reference sequence). V lost 4 bases and J 0 bases, leaving 10 bases between the germline ends. DNA of the CDR3: TGTGCCAGTAGTACCTCCGGTGACTCTGGAAACACCATATATTTT. This codes for CASSTSGDSGNTIYF.

This clone was seen a few times. The chain uses TRBV4-3 and TRBJ1-2, with D unresolved. The V and J ends lost 0 bases and 0 bases respectively, with 8 bases between them. Germline V gene sequence: CDR1 LGHNA, CDR2 YSLEER. The CDR3 runs to 15 residues. In nucleotides, the CDR3 is TGCGCCAGCAGCCAAGAGCTCGGATCTAACTATGGCTACACCTTC. Residues: CASSQELGSNYGYTF.

This chain links TRBV19 with TRBJ2-1; D gene uncertain. There are 13 residues in the CDR3. Trimming cost V 5 bases and J 8 bases, with 13 bases left between them. Germline V gene lookup returns CDR1 LNHDA and CDR2 SQIVND (reference sequence). The CDR3 spells CASSVTELHEQFF. Written as DNA, the CDR3 is TGTGCCAGTAGTGTCACAGAACTCCATGAGCAGTTCTTC.

The rearrangement joins TRBV27 to TRBJ1-4; D might be TRBD1 (6 bases). With 5 bases removed from V and 6 bases from J, the gap between germline ends came to 16 bases. The CDR3 runs 15 residues. CDR1 and CDR2 from the germline V gene are MNHEY and SMNVEV (reference sequence). The DNA of the CDR3 is TGTGCCAGCAGTCCTTGGACAGATGAGGATGAAAAACTGTTTTTT. As protein: CASSPWTDEDEKLFF.

J is TRBJ1-5 and V is TRBV9; 8 bases align to TRBD1. This CDR3 has 17 residues. Trimming took 4 bases from V and 3 from J; bases not matched to a gene: 12. Germline CDR1 SGDLS, CDR2 YYNGEE. CDR3 sequence (DNA): TGTGCCAGCAGCCAAGAGACAGGGGACGCCTTCAATCAGCCCCAGCATTTT. Its protein is CASSQETGDAFNQPQHF. Based on the CDR3 plus reference TRBV9 and TRBJ1-5, the full variable domain is DSGVTQTPKHLITATGQRVTLRCSPRSGDLSVYWYQQSLDQGLQFLIQYYNGEERAKGNILERFSAQQFPDLHSELNLSSLELGDSALYFCASSQETGDAFNQPQHFGDGTRLSIL.